The 24 T cell receptor beta chains reported below all come from one sample, sequenced in a study of T cell changes during pregnancy in multiple sclerosis. This table comes from immunoSEQ multiplex PCR, and its TCRdb copy is limited to in-frame clones, with some not included. The sample lists tens of thousands of clones, approximately 91% occurring once. The sequencing used CD8+ T cells from peripheral blood mononuclear cells, collected in the second trimester of pregnancy. These receptors were taken from a female donor with multiple sclerosis, enrolled in a pregnancy study.

This chain uses TRBV14 with TRBJ1-1; TRBD1 aligns across 8 bases. J lost 3 bases, V lost 4 bases, and 10 bases had no gene match. Germline-derived CDR1 and CDR2 are SGHDN and FVKESK. The length of the CDR3 is 16 residues. The CDR3, as DNA: TGTGCCAGCAGCCCCCGGACAGGGTTAGGGGACACTGAAGCTTTCTTT. This gives the protein CASSPRTGLGDTEAFF.

The V gene is TRBV18, the J gene TRBJ2-1; no reliable D call. V was pared by 3 bases and J by 4 bases, with 13 bases between. This CDR3 has 15 amino acids. Germline V gene lookup returns CDR1 KGHSH and CDR2 LQKENI. The DNA of the CDR3 is TGTGCCAGCTCACCGACGGCGGCTCTTTACAATGAGCAGTTCTTC. Translation gives CASSPTAALYNEQFF. The whole variable domain, filled in from reference TRBV18 and TRBJ2-1, reads NAGVMQNPRHLVRRRGQEARLRCSPMKGHSHVYWYRQLPEEGLKFMVYLQKENIIDESGMPKERFSAEFPKEGPSILRIQQVVRGDSAAYFCASSPTAALYNEQFFGPGTRLTVL.

This chain connects TRBV11-2 to TRBJ2-1; D perhaps matches TRBD2 (5 bases). Trimming stripped 1 base from V and 10 bases from J, with 11 bases between. CDR1 and CDR2 (germline): SGHAT, FQNNGV. The CDR3 has 13 amino acids. The CDR3 DNA reads TGTGCCAGCAGCTTAGGGACTGTAGCGGAGCAGTTCTTC. Amino acids: CASSLGTVAEQFF.

This clone was seen only once. V gene TRBV7-3 combines with J gene TRBJ1-1, with 7 bases fitting TRBD1. V was clipped by 6 bases and J by 4 bases; unmatched bases: 8. The CDR3 spans 14 residues. The germline V gene encodes CDR1 SGHTA and CDR2 FQGTGA. CDR3 loop: CASSLDRESTEAFF. The CDR3 DNA reads TGTGCCAGCAGTCTCGACAGGGAGTCCACTGAAGCTTTCTTT.

The chain joins TRBV29-1 to TRBJ2-2; the match to TRBD2 covers 8 bases. Trimming cost V 1 base and J 6 bases; bases outside gene matches: 4. Germline CDR1 is SQVTM and CDR2 is ANQGSEA. The CDR3 extends over 14 amino acids. The DNA for the CDR3 is TGCAGCGTTGAAGTCGGTAGCGGGGCCGGGGAGCTGTTTTTT. This codes for CSVEVGSGAGELFF.

The rearrangement uses TRBV10-2 and TRBJ2-5; D might be TRBD2 (6 bases). This CDR3 contains 15 residues. V gave up 3 bases and J gave up 5 bases, with 16 bases separating them. The germline V gene has CDR1 WSHSY and CDR2 SAAADI. The CDR3 sequence is CASSEIRESWETQYF. CDR3 bases: TGCGCCAGCAGTGAAATCCGGGAGAGCTGGGAGACCCAGTACTTC.

The chain's CDR3 is CASSLRVSMLDQETQYF. The CDR3 DNA is TGTGCCAGCAGTTTACGTGTCAGTATGCTCGACCAAGAGACCCAGTACTTC. The rearrangement uses TRBV27 and TRBJ2-5, with no clear D. V lost 2 bases and J 0 bases, leaving 16 bases between the germline ends. The CDR3 loop spans 17 amino acids. In germline, CDR1 is MNHEY, CDR2 SMNVEV (reference sequence).

The V gene is TRBV6-4, the J gene TRBJ2-1; 7 bases are a match to TRBD1. The CDR3 is 15 amino acids. Germline V gene lookup returns CDR1 MRHNA and CDR2 SNTAGT. V was pared by 2 bases and J by 11 bases, with 12 bases of the junction left unmatched. CDR3 in amino acids: CASSDGTVDTMKQFF. The CDR3 coding sequence is TGTGCCAGCAGTGACGGGACAGTAGATACAATGAAGCAGTTCTTC.

The chain recombines TRBV15 with TRBJ2-1, with 12 bases aligning to TRBD2. V was pared by 3 bases and J by 7 bases, with 1 base of the junction left unmatched. Germline V gene data show CDR1 as LNHNV and CDR2 as YYDKDF (reference sequence). The CDR3 runs to 14 residues. CDR3 loop: CATSSGTSGNEQFF. The CDR3 nucleotides read TGTGCCACCAGCAGTGGGACTAGCGGGAATGAGCAGTTCTTC.

In this sample, this clone turned up once. This chain uses TRBV9 with TRBJ2-7, with D possibly TRBD1 on 6 matching bases. The CDR3 covers 13 residues. The V end was cut by 4 bases, the J end by 5 bases, with 13 bases between. The germline CDR1 and CDR2 sequences are SGDLS and YYNGEE. The DNA of the CDR3 is TGTGCCAGCAGCACCACTACAGGGAACGAGCAGTACTTC. Its protein is CASSTTTGNEQYF.

CDR3 loop: CASSQEQGGQETQYF. The CDR3 region has the DNA TGCGCCAGCAGCCAAGAGCAGGGCGGTCAAGAGACCCAGTACTTC. V usage is TRBV4-1 and J usage is TRBJ2-5; D might be TRBD1 (5 bases). Germline CDR1 reads MGHRA; CDR2 reads YSYEKL. The CDR3 sequence is 15 residues long. The V end was cut by 0 bases, the J end by 2 bases, with 10 bases between.

This chain connects TRBV7-9 to TRBJ2-7; 9 bases map to TRBD2. V gave up 7 bases and J gave up 2 bases; unmatched junction bases: 9. The CDR3 length is 15 residues. Germline lookup yields CDR1 SEHNR and CDR2 FQNEAQ (reference sequence). The CDR3 here is CASTVASGRTYEQYF. The CDR3 DNA is TGTGCCAGCACCGTAGCGAGCGGGAGGACCTACGAGCAGTACTTC.

The chain couples TRBV19 to TRBJ1-5; perhaps TRBD1 as D (5 bases). Trimming left V 5 bases short and J 6 bases short, with 17 bases between. Germline loops: CDR1 LNHDA, CDR2 SQIVND (reference sequence). The length of the CDR3 is 15 residues. In DNA form, the CDR3 reads TGTGCCAGTAGTTGGACCTGGCAGGGCGGTCAGCCCCAGCATTTT. Protein: CASSWTWQGGQPQHF.

The chain is built from TRBV29-1 and TRBJ2-3, with 9 nucleotides matching TRBD2. V shed 6 bases, J shed 4 bases, and the junction held 5 bases outside the gene matches. Germline V CDR1 and CDR2: SQVTM, ANQGSEA. The CDR3 totals 13 residues. CDR3: CSVLLAGADTQYF. The CDR3 DNA is TGCAGCGTCTTATTAGCGGGAGCAGATACGCAGTATTTT.

This rearrangement joins TRBV19 to TRBJ1-4; D possibly corresponds to TRBD1 (6 bases). CDR1 is LNHDA and CDR2 is SQIVND in the germline V gene (reference sequence). The germline V and J ends were trimmed by 5 bases and 3 bases, with 13 bases remaining between them. The CDR3 runs to 15 residues. CDR3 in DNA: TGTGCCAGTAGTTCCCGACAGGAAGCTAATGAAAAACTGTTTTTT. Translated: CASSSRQEANEKLFF.

CDR3 in DNA: TGTGCCAGCAGTGAATCAGGGGTGGATGGCTACACCTTC. This codes for CASSESGVDGYTF. The chain joins TRBV6-4 to TRBJ1-2, with D possibly being TRBD1 (6 bases). With 3 bases removed from V and 6 bases from J, the gap between germline ends came to 11 bases. The CDR3 is 13 residues long. CDR1 is MRHNA and CDR2 is SNTAGT in the germline V gene.

The CDR3 sequence is CASSRRQPYEQYF. The CDR3 coding sequence is TGTGCCAGCAGCCGCCGACAGCCCTACGAGCAGTACTTC. The rearrangement links TRBV14 to TRBJ2-7; D might be TRBD1 (5 bases). Trimming left V 4 bases short and J 2 bases short, with 9 bases between. This CDR3 has 13 amino acids. CDR1 and CDR2 from the germline V gene are SGHDN and FVKESK. Full variable domain (rest looked up from reference TRBV14 and TRBJ2-7): EAGVTQFPSHSVIEKGQTVTLRCDPISGHDNLYWYRRVMGKEIKFLLHFVKESKQDESGMPNNRFLAERTGGTYSTLKVQPAELEDSGVYFCASSRRQPYEQYFGPGTRLTVT.

The chain is built from TRBV6-5 and TRBJ2-3, with TRBD1 identical over 11 bases. This CDR3 spans 15 amino acids. The trim removed 5 bases at V and 3 bases at J, leaving 4 bases unmatched. From germline, CDR1 is MNHEY and CDR2 SVGAGI. The CDR3 DNA sequence: TGTGCCAGCAGTGGCGGGACAGGGGGAACAGATACGCAGTATTTT. It translates to CASSGGTGGTDTQYF.

The chain recombines TRBV28 with TRBJ2-1; 11 bases line up with TRBD2. The V gene end was trimmed by 5 bases and the J gene end by 0 bases; junction bases not matched to a gene: 12. Germline V gene sequence: CDR1 MDHEN, CDR2 SYDVKM. The length of the CDR3 is 19 residues. The CDR3 reads CASSPTGTSGLSSYNEQFF. The DNA for the CDR3 is TGTGCCAGCAGTCCAACCGGGACTAGCGGACTTAGCTCCTACAATGAGCAGTTCTTC.

This sequence joins TRBV18 and TRBJ2-1; 12 bases agree with TRBD2. Germline assignment: CDR1 KGHSH and CDR2 LQKENI. V lost 3 bases and J lost 7; bases outside the gene matches: 4. The CDR3 is 15 amino acids. The chain's CDR3 is CASSPTSGSKNEQFF. DNA for the CDR3: TGTGCCAGCTCACCGACTAGCGGGAGTAAGAATGAGCAGTTCTTC. Drawing the rest from reference TRBV18 and TRBJ2-1, the complete variable domain is NAGVMQNPRHLVRRRGQEARLRCSPMKGHSHVYWYRQLPEEGLKFMVYLQKENIIDESGMPKERFSAEFPKEGPSILRIQQVVRGDSAAYFCASSPTSGSKNEQFFGPGTRLTVL.

In its sample, this clone is medium-sized. This chain links TRBV5-6 with TRBJ2-7, with 7 bases aligning to TRBD2. CDR3 length: 12 residues. Germline assignment: CDR1 SGHDT and CDR2 YYEEEE. V shed 4 bases, J shed 12 bases, and the junction held 10 bases outside the gene matches. DNA of the CDR3: TGTGCCAGCAGCCGTGGCGGGGGAGGTCGGTACTTC. Translating gives CASSRGGGGRYF.

In regard to this clone: The same CDR3 is also encoded by other DNA sequences in this sample. This sequence joins TRBV4-1 and TRBJ1-5; D unresolved. Per the germline V gene, CDR1 is MGHRA and CDR2 is YSYEKL. The length of the CDR3 is 15 residues. V was cut by 1 base and J by 0 bases, with 7 bases left in between. CDR3 amino acids: CASSQADNSNQPQHF. The CDR3 region has the DNA TGCGCCAGCAGCCAAGCTGACAATAGCAATCAGCCCCAGCATTTT.

The chain links TRBV4-3 to TRBJ2-7; the D is unclear. Per the germline V gene, CDR1 is LGHNA and CDR2 is YSLEER. The CDR3 consists of 14 residues. Trimming took 1 base from V and 5 from J, leaving 12 bases between them. CDR3: CASSQVRVTNEQYF. CDR3 nucleotide sequence: TGCGCCAGCAGCCAAGTTCGGGTGACGAACGAGCAGTACTTC.

The rearrangement joins TRBV6-4 to TRBJ2-7; TRBD2 is a possible D gene (5 bases). The CDR3 is 17 residues long. From germline, CDR1 is MRHNA and CDR2 SNTAGT. V shed 2 bases and J shed 3 bases, with 20 bases lying between them. The CDR3 DNA reads TGTGCCAGCAGTGACAACCGGGATGACGGACGAGACTACGAGCAGTACTTC. Protein sequence: CASSDNRDDGRDYEQYF.